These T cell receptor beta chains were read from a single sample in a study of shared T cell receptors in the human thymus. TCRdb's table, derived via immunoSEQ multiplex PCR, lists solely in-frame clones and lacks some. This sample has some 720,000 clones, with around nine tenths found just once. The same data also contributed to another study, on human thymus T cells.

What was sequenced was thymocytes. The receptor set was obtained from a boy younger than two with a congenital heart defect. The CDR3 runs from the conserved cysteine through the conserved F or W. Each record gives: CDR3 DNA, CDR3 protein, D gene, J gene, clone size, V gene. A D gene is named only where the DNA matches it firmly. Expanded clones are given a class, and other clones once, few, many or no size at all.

TGTGCCAGCAGCGTAGCTGGGGGCGGGGAGACCCAGTACTTC,CASSVAGGGETQYF,.,TRBJ2-5,.,TRBV9
TGTGCCAGCAGAGACAGGGGGGTTCCCCTCTACGAGCAGTACTTC,CASRDRGVPLYEQYF,TRBD1,TRBJ2-7,.,TRBV27
TGTGCCAGCAGCTTAGTTAGCGGGCCCTCCTACGAGCAGTACTTC,CASSLVSGPSYEQYF,TRBD2,TRBJ2-7,.,TRBV7-2
TGCGCCAGCAGCCCGACACCACTAGCGTCATACACAGATACGCAGTATTTT,CASSPTPLASYTDTQYF,TRBD2,TRBJ2-3,.,TRBV4-3
TGTGCCAGCAGAGGGGGCAATGAGCAGTTCTTC,CASRGGNEQFF,.,TRBJ2-1,.,TRBV25-1
TGTGCCAGCAGCTCCGGACTAGCGGACAATGAGCAGTTCTTC,CASSSGLADNEQFF,TRBD2,TRBJ2-1,.,TRBV11-2
TGTGCCAGTAGTGCGACCGGACAGGAGAATCAGCCCCAGCATTTT,CASSATGQENQPQHF,TRBD1,TRBJ1-5,once,TRBV19
TGTGCCAGCAGCCTAGATCGGGACTCACTGTATGAGCAGTTCTTC,CASSLDRDSLYEQFF,.,TRBJ2-1,.,TRBV11-2
TGTGCCAGCAGCCTTAGACTAATCCCCGCCTCCTACGAGCAGTACTTC,CASSLRLIPASYEQYF,.,TRBJ2-7,.,TRBV7-2
TGTGCCAGCAGCCCAGGACTAGCGGGAGCTTGGGACTACAATGAGCAGTTCTTC,CASSPGLAGAWDYNEQFF,TRBD2,TRBJ2-1,.,TRBV4-2
TGTGCTAGTGCCAACCCCCATGGACTAGCGGGAGTTTATACCGGGGAGCTGTTTTTT,CASANPHGLAGVYTGELFF,TRBD2,TRBJ2-2,.,TRBV12-5
TGTGCCAGCAGAGGGGGACAGGGCTATGGCTACACCTTC,CASRGGQGYGYTF,TRBD1,TRBJ1-2,.,TRBV27
TGTGCCAGCAGCCCCGGGACAGGGCATAACTATGGCTACACCTTC,CASSPGTGHNYGYTF,TRBD1,TRBJ1-2,.,TRBV7-9
TGTGCCAGCAGTTCTCCGGGACAGCCCTACGAGCAGTACTTC,CASSSPGQPYEQYF,TRBD1,TRBJ2-7,.,TRBV6-5
TGCGCCAGCAGCCCAGCTCGGAGCGGGACGGTCTGGGGTGCTGAGACCCAGTACTTC,CASSPARSGTVWGAETQYF,TRBD2,TRBJ2-5,.,TRBV5-1
TGTGCCAGCTCACCACCAGCCACGAGGGAAGAGCAGTACTTC,CASSPPATREEQYF,.,TRBJ2-7,.,TRBV18